Detailed here is one T cell receptor (beta chain). Its antigen is unidentified. This specimen comes from a study of chemoradiotherapy in HPV16-positive cancers. Germline V gene sequence: CDR1 SNHLY, CDR2 FYNNEI. This CDR3 region has 15 residues. Germline trimming cut 8 bases from V and 6 bases from J; bases unmatched to any gene: 13. Study findings and constraints: During treatment, candidate HPV-specific clones and E7-related motifs expanded in tumor. In HPV16-positive patients, HPV-responsive T-cell expansion tracked better recurrence-free survival.

Sequencing was performed with immunoSEQ multiplex PCR; in TCRdb, only in-frame clones are kept and a portion is missing. The sample consists of around 15,000 clones, 69% of them appearing once. The TCR originated in a human donor with HPV-associated anogenital cancer. The specimen was taken from a patient who underwent chemoradiotherapy. This rearrangement joins TRBV2 to TRBJ1-1, with 9 nucleotides matching TRBD1. The CDR3 region has the DNA TGTGCCAGCGGGGGACAGGGAGGCGGGTCGGCTGAAGCTTTCTTT. It specifies CASGGQGGGSAEAFF. Based on the CDR3 plus reference TRBV2 and TRBJ1-1, the full variable domain is EPEVTQTPSHQVTQMGQEVILRCVPISNHLYFYWYRQILGQKVEFLVSFYNNEISEKSEIFDDQFSVERPDGSNFTLKIRSTKLEDSAMYFCASGGQGGGSAEAFFGQGTRLTVV.